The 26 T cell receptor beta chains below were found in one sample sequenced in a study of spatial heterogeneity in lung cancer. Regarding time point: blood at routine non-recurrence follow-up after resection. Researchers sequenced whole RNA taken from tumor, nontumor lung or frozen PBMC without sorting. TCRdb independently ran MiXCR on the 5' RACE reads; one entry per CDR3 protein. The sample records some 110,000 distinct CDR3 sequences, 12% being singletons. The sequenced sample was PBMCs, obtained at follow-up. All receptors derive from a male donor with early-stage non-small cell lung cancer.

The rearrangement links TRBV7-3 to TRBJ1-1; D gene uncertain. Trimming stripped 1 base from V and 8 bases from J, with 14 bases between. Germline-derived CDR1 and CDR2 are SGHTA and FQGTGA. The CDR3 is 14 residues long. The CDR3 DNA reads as TGTGCCAGCAGCTTAAATGCCGTGGCCGGGGAAGCTTTCTTT. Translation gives CASSLNAVAGEAFF.

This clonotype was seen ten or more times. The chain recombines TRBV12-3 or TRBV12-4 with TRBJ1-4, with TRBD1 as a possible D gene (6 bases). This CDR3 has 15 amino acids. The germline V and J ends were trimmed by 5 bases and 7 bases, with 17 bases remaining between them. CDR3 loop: CASSTRQEKGEKLFF. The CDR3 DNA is TGTGCCAGCAGTACCCGACAGGAAAAGGGTGAAAAACTGTTTTTT.

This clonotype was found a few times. DNA for the CDR3: TGCGCCAGCAGCTTAGCGGGGGGTAGCAATGAGCAGTTCTTC. Translated, it gives CASSLAGGSNEQFF. The rearrangement uses TRBV5-1 and TRBJ2-1; TRBD2 aligns across 9 bases. Germline CDR1 is SGHRS and CDR2 is YFSETQ. With 2 bases clipped from V and 6 bases from J, the junction kept 3 bases outside the gene matches. The CDR3 extends over 14 amino acids.

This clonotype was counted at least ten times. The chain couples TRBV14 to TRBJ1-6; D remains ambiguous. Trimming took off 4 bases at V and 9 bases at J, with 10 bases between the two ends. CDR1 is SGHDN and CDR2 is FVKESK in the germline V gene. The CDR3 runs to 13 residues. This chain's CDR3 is CASSPRTISPLHF. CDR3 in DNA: TGTGCCAGCAGCCCACGGACGATTTCACCCCTCCACTTT.

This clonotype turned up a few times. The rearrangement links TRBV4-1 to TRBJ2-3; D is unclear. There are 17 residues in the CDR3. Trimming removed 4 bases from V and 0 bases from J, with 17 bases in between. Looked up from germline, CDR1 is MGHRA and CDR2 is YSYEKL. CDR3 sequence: CASSRVGDFSSTDTQYF. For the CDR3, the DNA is TGCGCCAGCAGCCGCGTTGGTGACTTTTCAAGCACAGATACGCAGTATTTT.

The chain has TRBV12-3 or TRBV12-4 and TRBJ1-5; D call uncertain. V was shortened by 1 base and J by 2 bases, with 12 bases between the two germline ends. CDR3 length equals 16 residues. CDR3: CASSLVHSPGNQPQHF. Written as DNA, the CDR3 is TGTGCCAGCAGTTTAGTCCACAGCCCGGGCAATCAGCCCCAGCATTTT.

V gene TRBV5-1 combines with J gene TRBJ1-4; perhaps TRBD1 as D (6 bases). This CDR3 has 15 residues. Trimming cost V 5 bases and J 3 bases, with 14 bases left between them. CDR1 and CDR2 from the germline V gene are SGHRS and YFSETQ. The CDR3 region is CASSFTGKANEKLFF. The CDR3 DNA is TGCGCCAGCAGTTTTACAGGGAAAGCTAATGAAAAACTGTTTTTT.

CDR3 sequence (DNA): TGTGCCAGCAGCCTATTCGGGACAGGGGGACACGAGACCCAGTACTTC. It translates to CASSLFGTGGHETQYF. The chain joins TRBV12-3 or TRBV12-4 to TRBJ2-5; 11 bases line up with TRBD1. The CDR3 contains 16 residues. V shed 6 bases and J 5 bases; nucleotides not matched to a gene: 11.

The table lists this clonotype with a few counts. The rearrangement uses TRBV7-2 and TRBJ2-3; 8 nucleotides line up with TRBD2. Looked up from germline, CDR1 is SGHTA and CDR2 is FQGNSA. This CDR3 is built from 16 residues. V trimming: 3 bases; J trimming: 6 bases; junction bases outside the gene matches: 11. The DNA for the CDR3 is TGTGCCAGCAGCTTTAACGGGGGGGCCTTAGCCGATACGCAGTATTTT. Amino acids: CASSFNGGALADTQYF.

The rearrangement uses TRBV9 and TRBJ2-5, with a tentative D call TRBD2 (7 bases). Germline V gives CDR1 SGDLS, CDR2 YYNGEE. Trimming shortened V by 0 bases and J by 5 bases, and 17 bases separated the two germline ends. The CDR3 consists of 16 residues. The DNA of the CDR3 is TGTGCCAGCAGCGTAGCGGGGGCGGGGGCCCTCGAGACCCAGTACTTC. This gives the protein CASSVAGAGALETQYF.

CDR3 coding DNA: TGTGCCAGCAGCCGTGGGCAGACTGGCAATCAGCCCCAGCATTTT. It codes for CASSRGQTGNQPQHF. This sequence joins TRBV12-3 or TRBV12-4 and TRBJ1-5; the D is unclear. The CDR3 is 15 residues long. V dropped 6 bases and J dropped 2 bases, with 14 bases sitting between them.

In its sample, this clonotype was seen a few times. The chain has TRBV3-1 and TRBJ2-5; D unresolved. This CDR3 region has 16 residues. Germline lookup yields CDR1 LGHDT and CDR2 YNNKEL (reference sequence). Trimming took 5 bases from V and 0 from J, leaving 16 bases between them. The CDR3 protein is CASSKGIQPYQETQYF. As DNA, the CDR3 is TGTGCCAGCAGCAAAGGTATACAGCCGTACCAAGAGACCCAGTACTTC.

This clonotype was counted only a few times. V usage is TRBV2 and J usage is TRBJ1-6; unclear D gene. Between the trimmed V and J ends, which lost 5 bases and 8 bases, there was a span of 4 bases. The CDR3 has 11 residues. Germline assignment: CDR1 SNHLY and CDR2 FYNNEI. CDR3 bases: TGTGCCAGCAGTCTATATTCACCCCTCCACTTT. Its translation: CASSLYSPLHF. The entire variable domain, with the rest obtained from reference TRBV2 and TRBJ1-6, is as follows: EPEVTQTPSHQVTQMGQEVILRCVPISNHLYFYWYRQILGQKVEFLVSFYNNEISEKSEIFDDQFSVERPDGSNFTLKIRSTKLEDSAMYFCASSLYSPLHFGNGTRLTVT.

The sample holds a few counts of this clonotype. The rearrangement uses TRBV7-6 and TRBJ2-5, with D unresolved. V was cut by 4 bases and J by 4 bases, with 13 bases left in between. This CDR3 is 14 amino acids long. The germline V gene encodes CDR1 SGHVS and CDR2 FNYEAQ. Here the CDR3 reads CASSSLPTRETQYF. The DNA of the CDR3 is TGTGCCAGCAGCTCGCTACCGACTCGAGAGACCCAGTACTTC.

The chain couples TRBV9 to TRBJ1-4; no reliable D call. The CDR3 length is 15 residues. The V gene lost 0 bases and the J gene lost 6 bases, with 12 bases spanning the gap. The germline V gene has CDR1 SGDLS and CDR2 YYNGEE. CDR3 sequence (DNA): TGTGCCAGCAGCGTAGGAGGCAGCCACTATGAAAAACTGTTTTTT. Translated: CASSVGGSHYEKLFF.

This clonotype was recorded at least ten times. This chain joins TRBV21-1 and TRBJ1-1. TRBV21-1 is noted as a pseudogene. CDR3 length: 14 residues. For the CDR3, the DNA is TGTGCCAGCAGCAAAGTCGCGGTCAACACTGAAGCTTTCTTT. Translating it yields CASSKVAVNTEAFF.

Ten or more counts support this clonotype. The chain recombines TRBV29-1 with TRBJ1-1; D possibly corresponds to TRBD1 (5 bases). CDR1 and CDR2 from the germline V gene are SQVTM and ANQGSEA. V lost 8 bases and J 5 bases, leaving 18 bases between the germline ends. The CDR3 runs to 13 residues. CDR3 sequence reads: CSSDQGAGTEAFF. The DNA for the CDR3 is TGCAGCTCGGATCAAGGGGCAGGGACTGAAGCTTTCTTT.

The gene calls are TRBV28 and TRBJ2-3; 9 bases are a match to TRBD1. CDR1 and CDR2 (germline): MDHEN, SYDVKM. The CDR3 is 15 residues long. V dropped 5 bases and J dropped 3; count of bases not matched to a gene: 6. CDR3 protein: CASSLWGQGTDTQYF. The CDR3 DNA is TGTGCCAGCAGTCTTTGGGGACAGGGAACAGATACGCAGTATTTT. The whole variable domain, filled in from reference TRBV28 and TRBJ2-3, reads DVKVTQSSRYLVKRTGEKVFLECVQDMDHENMFWYRQDPGLGLRLIYFSYDVKMKEKGDIPEGYSVSREKKERFSLILESASTNQTSMYLCASSLWGQGTDTQYFGPGTRLTVL.

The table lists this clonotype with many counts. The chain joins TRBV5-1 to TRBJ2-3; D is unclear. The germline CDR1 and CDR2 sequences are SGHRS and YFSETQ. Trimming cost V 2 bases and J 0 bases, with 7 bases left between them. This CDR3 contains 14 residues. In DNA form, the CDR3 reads TGCGCCAGCAGCTTAGGGCAGAGCACAGATACGCAGTATTTT. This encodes CASSLGQSTDTQYF.

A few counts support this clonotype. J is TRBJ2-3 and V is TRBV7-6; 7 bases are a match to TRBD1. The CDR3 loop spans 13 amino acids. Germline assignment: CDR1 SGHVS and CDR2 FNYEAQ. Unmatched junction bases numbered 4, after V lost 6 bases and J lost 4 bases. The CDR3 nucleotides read TGTGCCAGCAGTCGAACAGGGGCAGATACGCAGTATTTT. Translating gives CASSRTGADTQYF.

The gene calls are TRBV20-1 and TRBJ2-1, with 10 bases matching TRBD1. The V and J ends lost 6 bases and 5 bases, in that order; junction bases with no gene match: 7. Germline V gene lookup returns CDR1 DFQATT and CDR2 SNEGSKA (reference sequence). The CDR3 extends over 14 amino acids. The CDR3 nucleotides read TGCAGTGCGTCGAGGACAGGGGGTAACAATGAGCAGTTCTTC. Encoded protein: CSASRTGGNNEQFF.

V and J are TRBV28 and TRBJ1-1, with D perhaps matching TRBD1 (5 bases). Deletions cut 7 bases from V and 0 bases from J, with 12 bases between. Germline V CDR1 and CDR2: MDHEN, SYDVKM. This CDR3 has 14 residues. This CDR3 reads CASIPGRLNTEAFF. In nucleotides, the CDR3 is TGTGCCAGCATTCCGGGACGCCTGAACACTGAAGCTTTCTTT.

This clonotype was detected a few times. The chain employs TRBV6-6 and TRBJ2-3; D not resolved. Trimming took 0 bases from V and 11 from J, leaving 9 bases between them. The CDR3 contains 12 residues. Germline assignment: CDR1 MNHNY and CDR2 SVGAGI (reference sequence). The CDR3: CASSYSDSGQYF. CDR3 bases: TGTGCCAGCAGTTACTCAGATTCGGGGCAGTATTTT.

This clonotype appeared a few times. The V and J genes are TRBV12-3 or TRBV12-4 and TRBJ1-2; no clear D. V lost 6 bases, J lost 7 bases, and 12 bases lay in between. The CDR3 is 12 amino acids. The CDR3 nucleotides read TGTGCCAGCAGCTTTTTACCTCCTGGCTACACCTTC. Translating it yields CASSFLPPGYTF.

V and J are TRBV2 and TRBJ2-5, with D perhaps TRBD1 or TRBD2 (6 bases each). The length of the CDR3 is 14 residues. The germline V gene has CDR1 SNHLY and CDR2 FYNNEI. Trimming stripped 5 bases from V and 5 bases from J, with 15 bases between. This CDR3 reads CASSPEGGGETQYF. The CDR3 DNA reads TGTGCCAGCAGTCCGGAGGGGGGCGGCGAGACCCAGTACTTC.

For the CDR3, the DNA is TGCGCCAGCAGCCAACCGGGACGGAGAATTTACGAGCAGTACTTC. Protein: CASSQPGRRIYEQYF. The chain employs TRBV4-1 and TRBJ2-7; either TRBD1 or TRBD2 may fit D (5 bases each). The CDR3 is made up of 15 amino acids. V was cut by 2 bases and J by 4 bases, with 15 bases left in between. Germline values: CDR1 MGHRA, CDR2 YSYEKL.